The source of this TCR beta chain is a study of post-analysis software for immune sequencing data. Broader study findings: In patients, about five TRBV segments were more frequent than in controls, with TRBV5-6, TRBV5-1 and TRBV20-1 among them.

The TCR beta cDNA libraries contained unique molecular identifiers. Once about 0.9 to 11 million T cells were used, roughly 500,000 cDNA molecules resulted. TCRdb itself ran the PCR reads through MiXCR, one entry per CDR3 protein. This sample carries more than 500,000 distinct CDR3 sequences, less than 40% of them seen once, and the ten largest clones take approximately 6%. CDR1 SGHRS and CDR2 YFSETQ come from the germline V gene. Trimming pared 4 bases from V and 7 bases from J, leaving 14 bases between. This CDR3 has 13 residues. Concerning this clonotype itself: Its antigen is unknown.

The origin of this receptor is a girl under 18 with multiple sclerosis. The genes are TRBV5-1 and TRBJ1-1; a weak D match, TRBD1 (6 bases). Sequencing input: blood. This CDR3 is CASSTGQNHEAFF. CDR3 coding DNA: TGCGCCAGCAGCACCGGACAGAACCATGAAGCTTTCTTT. The complete variable domain, with remaining parts taken from reference TRBV5-1 and TRBJ1-1, reads KAGVTQTPRYLIKTRGQQVTLSCSPISGHRSVSWYQQTPGQGLQFLFEYFSETQRNKGNFPGRFSGRQFSNSRSEMNVSTLELGDSALYLCASSTGQNHEAFFGQGTRLTVV.